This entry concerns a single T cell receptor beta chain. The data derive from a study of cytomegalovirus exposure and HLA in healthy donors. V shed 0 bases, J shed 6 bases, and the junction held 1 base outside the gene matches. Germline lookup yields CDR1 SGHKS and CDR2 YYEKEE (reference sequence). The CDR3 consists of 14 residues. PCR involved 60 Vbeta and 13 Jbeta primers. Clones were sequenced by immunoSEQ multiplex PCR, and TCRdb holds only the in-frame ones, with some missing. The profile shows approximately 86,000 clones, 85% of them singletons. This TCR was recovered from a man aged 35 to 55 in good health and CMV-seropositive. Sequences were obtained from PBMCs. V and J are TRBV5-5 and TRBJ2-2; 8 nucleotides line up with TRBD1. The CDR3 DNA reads TGTGCCAGCAGCTTGGAGACAGGGGCCGGGGAGCTGTTTTTT. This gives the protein CASSLETGAGELFF.